Following are 31 T cell receptor beta chains from one sample sequenced in a study of OX40 agonist ivuxolimab in advanced cancers. Profiled with immunoSEQ multiplex PCR; TCRdb holds only in-frame clones, not every one. The sample lists 75,000 to 90,000 clones, roughly nine tenths occurring once. Material: CD4+ or CD8+ T cells sorted from blood, obtained in a trial of the OX40 agonist ivuxolimab. Receptor source: an adult with an advanced solid tumor such as melanoma, head and neck, liver or kidney cancer.

The chain has TRBV4-2 and TRBJ2-1; no clear D. The CDR3 sequence is 13 residues long. Germline CDR1 LGHNA, CDR2 YNFKEQ. V gave up 2 bases and J gave up 10 bases, with 12 bases separating them. The CDR3 nucleotides are TGTGCCAGCAGCCAAACCGAAGGGTGGGAGCAGTTCTTC. Translated: CASSQTEGWEQFF.

The V call is TRBV30, the J call TRBJ2-5; 9 bases map to TRBD1. The CDR3 consists of 17 residues. Trimming removed 5 bases from V and 5 bases from J; junction bases left unmatched: 18. Germline V lookup: CDR1 GTSNPN, CDR2 SVGIG (reference sequence). Here the CDR3 DNA reads TGTGCCTGGGGGATACAAGACAGGGGGGAGTTTAGGGAGACCCAGTACTTC. This codes for CAWGIQDRGEFRETQYF.

The chain couples TRBV5-4 to TRBJ2-7; D gene uncertain. Looked up from germline, CDR1 is SGHNT and CDR2 is YYREEE (reference sequence). V lost 4 bases and J lost 2, with 4 bases in between. CDR3 length: 11 amino acids. This CDR3 is CASSNAYEQYV. In DNA, the CDR3 is TGTGCCAGCAGCAACGCCTACGAGCAGTACGTC.

The V gene is TRBV13, the J gene TRBJ2-2; D not resolved. The V end lost 6 bases, the J end lost 2 bases, and 4 bases lay between the germline ends. The CDR3 extends over 12 amino acids. The germline V gene has CDR1 PRHDT and CDR2 FYEKMQ (reference sequence). The CDR3 DNA reads TGTGCCAGCAGTTATAACACCGGGGAGCTGTTTTTT. Translating gives CASSYNTGELFF.

This clone came up a few times. V gene TRBV30 combines with J gene TRBJ2-1; tentative D call: TRBD1 (6 bases). Germline lookup yields CDR1 GTSNPN and CDR2 SVGIG (reference sequence). The CDR3 is made up of 15 amino acids. Trimming left V 2 bases short and J 5 bases short, with 16 bases between. CDR3 residues: CAWSPTLDSHNEQFF. The DNA of the CDR3 is TGTGCCTGGAGTCCAACCCTGGACAGCCACAATGAGCAGTTCTTC.

This sequence joins TRBV6-5 and TRBJ1-6; D not resolved. V dropped 0 bases and J dropped 10 bases, with 10 bases sitting between them. This CDR3 spans 14 amino acids. CDR1 and CDR2 (germline): MNHEY, SVGAGI. The CDR3 sequence is CASSYSPVISPLHF. The CDR3, as DNA: TGTGCCAGCAGTTACTCGCCGGTTATCTCACCCCTCCACTTT.

The chain is built from TRBV14 and TRBJ1-1; 9 bases map to TRBD1. Germline CDR1 SGHDN, CDR2 FVKESK. Trimming cost V 3 bases and J 10 bases; bases outside gene matches: 15. The CDR3 length is 16 residues. DNA for the CDR3: TGTGCCAGCAGCCAGGATATACTTGGGACAGGGAATCGAGCTTTCTTT. This translates into CASSQDILGTGNRAFF.

The chain couples TRBV9 to TRBJ2-1; a weak D match, TRBD1 (5 bases). The ends were cut back, 0 bases at V and 5 bases at J, with 12 bases in the middle. This CDR3 is built from 15 residues. Looked up from germline, CDR1 is SGDLS and CDR2 is YYNGEE. This CDR3 reads CASSVGTGLDNEQFF. The CDR3 DNA reads as TGTGCCAGCAGCGTAGGTACAGGTTTGGACAATGAGCAGTTCTTC. The whole variable domain, filled in from reference TRBV9 and TRBJ2-1, reads DSGVTQTPKHLITATGQRVTLRCSPRSGDLSVYWYQQSLDQGLQFLIQYYNGEERAKGNILERFSAQQFPDLHSELNLSSLELGDSALYFCASSVGTGLDNEQFFGPGTRLTVL.

The chain carries TRBV5-1 and TRBJ2-7; possible D gene TRBD1, 6 bases. CDR3 length: 15 amino acids. Deletions cut 2 bases from V and 5 bases from J, with 17 bases between. Germline loops: CDR1 SGHRS, CDR2 YFSETQ. The CDR3 nucleotides read TGCGCCAGCAGCTTTACCCCGACAGGTACGAACGAGCAGTACTTC. This gives the protein CASSFTPTGTNEQYF.

The J gene is TRBJ2-1, the V gene TRBV6-1, with 10 bases aligning to TRBD2. Trimming removed 6 bases from V and 5 bases from J; junction bases left unmatched: 7. The CDR3 spans 15 residues. The germline gives CDR1 MNHNS, CDR2 SASEGT. DNA of the CDR3: TGTGCCAGCAGGGCACTAGCGGGGCTAAACAATGAGCAGTTCTTC. Translation: CASRALAGLNNEQFF.

The chain recombines TRBV5-5 with TRBJ1-1; the match to TRBD1 covers 7 bases. The CDR3 spans 15 residues. CDR1 and CDR2 (germline): SGHKS, YYEKEE (reference sequence). The J segment lost 4 bases and the V segment lost 0 bases, leaving 6 bases of the junction unmatched. The CDR3: CASSLGGGGFTEAFF. In DNA form, the CDR3 reads TGTGCCAGCAGCTTGGGCGGAGGGGGCTTCACTGAAGCTTTCTTT.

The chain is built from TRBV27 and TRBJ1-2; TRBD1 agrees at 8 bases. With V trimmed by 5 bases and J by 4 bases, 9 bases remained unmatched. The CDR3 is 15 amino acids. Looked up from germline, CDR1 is MNHEY and CDR2 is SMNVEV (reference sequence). In DNA form, the CDR3 reads TGTGCCAGCAGTAGCGGACAGGGACTTGTCTATGGCTACACCTTC. It is translated as CASSSGQGLVYGYTF.

The chain uses TRBV5-1 and TRBJ2-3; tentative D call: TRBD2 (6 bases). Trimming removed 0 bases from V and 4 bases from J, with 15 bases in between. The CDR3 length is 16 residues. Germline V CDR1 and CDR2: SGHRS, YFSETQ. CDR3 in DNA: TGCGCCAGCAGCTTGGCCGGAGGGCAGGGAGCAGATACGCAGTATTTT. This translates into CASSLAGGQGADTQYF.

This chain links TRBV30 with TRBJ1-2; TRBD1 matches 7 bases. J lost 7 bases, V lost 1 base, and 15 bases had no gene match. The germline V gene has CDR1 GTSNPN and CDR2 SVGIG (reference sequence). The CDR3 length is 16 residues. DNA for the CDR3: TGTGCCTGGAGTGATGGCACAGGGGAGCTTTTTGTTGGCTACACCTTC. Protein: CAWSDGTGELFVGYTF. Full variable domain (outside the CDR3, taken from reference TRBV30 and TRBJ1-2): SQTIHQWPATLVQPVGSPLSLECTVEGTSNPNLYWYRQAAGRGLQLLFYSVGIGQISSEVPQNLSASRPQDRQFILSSKKLLLSDSGFYLCAWSDGTGELFVGYTFGSGTRLTVV.

The V call is TRBV6-6, the J call TRBJ2-1, with D unclear. This CDR3 region has 12 residues. The ends were cut back, 4 bases at V and 5 bases at J, with 6 bases in the middle. Germline lookup yields CDR1 MNHNY and CDR2 SVGAGI (reference sequence). The CDR3 here is CASSSGNNEQFF. The CDR3 bases are TGTGCCAGCAGTTCTGGCAACAATGAGCAGTTCTTC.

This clone has just one count. The V and J genes are TRBV7-8 and TRBJ2-7, with TRBD2 matching over 9 bases. There are 15 residues in the CDR3. The ends lost 1 base at V and 4 bases at J; junction bases unmatched: 5. Germline CDR1 SGHVS, CDR2 FQNEAQ. This CDR3 reads CASSLVAGGRYEQYF. As DNA, the CDR3 is TGTGCCAGCAGCTTAGTTGCGGGGGGGAGATACGAGCAGTACTTC.

This CDR3 reads CASSHGNTIYF. The CDR3 nucleotides read TGTGCCAGCAGTCATGGAAACACCATATATTTT. The V and J genes are TRBV9 and TRBJ1-3; D call uncertain. The CDR3 consists of 11 residues. Germline V CDR1 and CDR2: SGDLS, YYNGEE. V was shortened by 5 bases and J by 3 bases, with 3 bases between the two germline ends.

This sequence joins TRBV6-5 and TRBJ2-1, with TRBD2 matching 10 bases. CDR3 size: 15 residues. CDR1 and CDR2 from the germline V gene are MNHEY and SVGAGI. The V gene end was trimmed by 0 bases and the J gene end by 9 bases; junction bases not matched to a gene: 5. CDR3 protein: CASSYSIAGGIEQFF. The CDR3 bases are TGTGCCAGCAGTTACTCGATAGCGGGGGGCATTGAGCAGTTCTTC.

V usage is TRBV6-1 and J usage is TRBJ1-5; TRBD1 matches at 7 bases. With 6 bases clipped from V and 5 bases from J, the junction kept 10 bases outside the gene matches. CDR1 and CDR2 from the germline V gene are MNHNS and SASEGT. This CDR3 contains 15 residues. CDR3 loop: CASRPPGTEHQPQHF. In DNA form, the CDR3 reads TGTGCCAGCAGACCTCCAGGGACAGAACATCAGCCCCAGCATTTT.

The rearrangement links TRBV6-5 to TRBJ2-1, with D maybe TRBD2 (6 bases). CDR1 is MNHEY, CDR2 SVGAGI, per germline. V gave up 4 bases and J gave up 10 bases, with 20 bases separating them. This CDR3 comprises 15 residues. This CDR3 is CASSSPRDSHTEQFF. In DNA form, the CDR3 reads TGTGCCAGCAGTTCACCGCGGGATTCCCACACGGAGCAGTTCTTC.

This rearrangement joins TRBV27 to TRBJ1-5; unclear D gene. CDR1 MNHEY and CDR2 SMNVEV come from the germline V gene (reference sequence). CDR3 size: 13 residues. Trimming removed 1 base at V and 6 bases at J, with 7 bases between. The CDR3 loop is CASSLWEGQPQHF. The CDR3 nucleotides are TGTGCCAGCAGTTTATGGGAAGGTCAGCCCCAGCATTTT.

V gene TRBV28 combines with J gene TRBJ2-2; D gene uncertain. V was clipped by 3 bases and J by 4 bases, with 12 bases between them. The CDR3 covers 15 residues. The germline V gene encodes CDR1 MDHEN and CDR2 SYDVKM. For the CDR3, the DNA is TGTGCCAGCAGTTTTTCAGAGACGGGCACCGGGGAGCTGTTTTTT. Protein: CASSFSETGTGELFF.

J is TRBJ1-1 and V is TRBV7-9; D unclear. Between the trimmed V and J ends, which lost 3 bases and 3 bases, there was a span of 14 bases. The length of the CDR3 is 15 residues. The germline V gene encodes CDR1 SEHNR and CDR2 FQNEAQ (reference sequence). CDR3 in amino acids: CASSLGKGGDTEAFF. The CDR3 region has the DNA TGTGCCAGCAGCTTGGGGAAGGGTGGGGACACTGAAGCTTTCTTT.

The chain is built from TRBV11-2 and TRBJ2-3; unclear D gene. CDR3 length equals 12 residues. The germline CDR1 and CDR2 sequences are SGHAT and FQNNGV. V was trimmed by 5 bases and J by 4 bases, leaving 7 bases between them. In nucleotides, the CDR3 is TGTGCCAGCAGCCCTGGGGCAGATACGCAGTATTTT. Amino acid sequence: CASSPGADTQYF.

The chain joins TRBV4-1 to TRBJ1-1, with TRBD1 as a possible D gene (5 bases). V lost 1 base and J lost 0, with 9 bases in between. The length of the CDR3 is 15 residues. CDR1 is MGHRA and CDR2 is YSYEKL in the germline V gene. DNA for the CDR3: TGCGCCAGCAGCCAAGGACAGTGGATGAACACTGAAGCTTTCTTT. Protein product: CASSQGQWMNTEAFF.

The V call is TRBV4-3, the J call TRBJ1-5; D uncertain. V lost 0 bases, J lost 6 bases, and 6 bases lay in between. The CDR3 covers 13 residues. From germline, CDR1 is LGHNA and CDR2 YSLEER. The CDR3 nucleotides are TGCGCCAGCAGCCAAGATTCTGGTCAGCCCCAGCATTTT. Translation gives CASSQDSGQPQHF.

The chain has TRBV30 and TRBJ2-1; maybe TRBD2 (6 bases). The CDR3 has 14 amino acids. CDR1 is GTSNPN, CDR2 SVGIG, per germline (reference sequence). Between the trimmed V and J ends, which lost 1 base and 2 bases, there was a span of 9 bases. CDR3 residues: CAWSGGTTYNEQFF. CDR3 DNA sequence: TGTGCCTGGAGTGGCGGGACCACCTACAATGAGCAGTTCTTC.

The rearrangement uses TRBV4-1 and TRBJ1-1, with a possible D match to TRBD1 (6 bases). This CDR3 comprises 12 residues. In germline, CDR1 is MGHRA, CDR2 YSYEKL. The V end lost 5 bases, the J end lost 8 bases, and 12 bases lay between the germline ends. The CDR3 reads CASSFGTLEAFF. The CDR3 coding sequence is TGCGCCAGCAGCTTTGGGACACTCGAAGCTTTCTTT.

This clone was found once. The chain is built from TRBV29-1 and TRBJ1-2; TRBD1 aligns across 7 bases. V lost 3 bases, J lost 3 bases, and 7 bases stayed unmatched. The CDR3 runs 14 residues. The germline V gene encodes CDR1 SQVTM and CDR2 ANQGSEA. Here the CDR3 DNA reads TGCAGCGTTGAGACGACAGGGATCGACTATGGCTACACCTTC. This gives the protein CSVETTGIDYGYTF. The complete variable domain, with remaining parts taken from reference TRBV29-1 and TRBJ1-2, reads SAVISQKPSRDICQRGTSLTIQCQVDSQVTMMFWYRQQPGQSLTLIATANQGSEATYESGFVIDKFPISRPNLTFSTLTVSNMSPEDSSIYLCSVETTGIDYGYTFGSGTRLTVV.

This sequence joins TRBV30 and TRBJ2-5; D call uncertain. The CDR3 runs to 12 residues. V lost 2 bases, J lost 5 bases, and 9 bases lay in between. Germline CDR1 reads GTSNPN; CDR2 reads SVGIG (reference sequence). CDR3 in DNA: TGTGCCTGGAGTTCGCACGGGGAGACCCAGTACTTC. It translates to CAWSSHGETQYF.

The chain has TRBV27 and TRBJ1-2, with D possibly being TRBD1 (6 bases). Trimming removed 5 bases from V and 4 bases from J, with 14 bases in between. This CDR3 region has 14 residues. Germline CDR1 and CDR2: MNHEY and SMNVEV (reference sequence). For the CDR3, the DNA is TGTGCCAGCAGTCCGCGGACAGACTTCTATGGCTACACCTTC. As protein: CASSPRTDFYGYTF.